In this sample, the clone carrying this T cell receptor beta chain turned up many times. Its antigen is not identified. Constant-region reverse primers amplified full-length variable regions, followed by semi-nested Nested Universal Primer A PCR. TCRdb re-called the 5' RACE reads with MiXCR, one entry per CDR3 protein. This sample has about 40,000 distinct CDR3 sequences; roughly 31% occur once, and the top ten carry 4% to 5%. The CDR3 is 12 residues long. Germline loops: CDR1 SQVTM, CDR2 ANQGSEA. V gave up 5 bases and J gave up 1 base, with 8 bases separating them. Study observations and caveats: Tumor Treg TCRs overlapped most with tumor naive CD4+ cells. Tumor memory CD4+ T cell TCR gene usage was found to cluster with blood and lymph node memory CD4+ cells and with lymph node naive CD4+ cells.

The TCR originated in a female donor with breast cancer. Source material: tumor-infiltrating memory CD4+ T cells sorted from the breast tumor. Regarding subset: memory CD4+ T cells, CD4+CD45RO+CD25-. J is TRBJ2-5 and V is TRBV29-1; perhaps TRBD2 as D (5 bases). The CDR3 region is CSVKSGQETQYF. The CDR3 nucleotides read TGCAGCGTTAAAAGCGGCCAAGAGACCCAGTACTTC.